This T cell receptor (beta chain) was identified in a study of regulatory T cells in long-lasting Graves disease. Overall study findings and caveats: Persistent-disease Graves' patients showed less TCR diversity than new cases.

In the case of this clonotype: No antigen is known for it.

The V and J ends lost 6 bases and 5 bases respectively, with 13 bases between them. The CDR3 covers 13 residues. In germline, CDR1 is SEHNR, CDR2 FQNEAQ (reference sequence). The time point here: persistent/refractory GD, antithyroid drugs over 5 years with positive TRAb. From PBMCs, RNA was extracted and then used to make the TCR library. iRepertoire HTBI primers and Arm-PCR of CDR3 regions built TCR beta libraries. TCRdb redid the calling of the multiplex PCR reads with MiXCR, one entry per CDR3 protein. The table shows around 340,000 distinct CDR3 sequences, with around a fifth occurring only once.

The sequenced sample was peripheral blood mononuclear cells (PBMCs), obtained when the disease was refractory, from a patient treated with antithyroid drugs. This TCR derives from a female donor with Graves disease. The chain employs TRBV7-9 and TRBJ1-1, with D possibly being TRBD1 (6 bases). CDR3 protein: CASRANRVTEAFF. In DNA form, the CDR3 reads TGTGCCAGCAGGGCGAACAGGGTAACTGAAGCTTTCTTT.